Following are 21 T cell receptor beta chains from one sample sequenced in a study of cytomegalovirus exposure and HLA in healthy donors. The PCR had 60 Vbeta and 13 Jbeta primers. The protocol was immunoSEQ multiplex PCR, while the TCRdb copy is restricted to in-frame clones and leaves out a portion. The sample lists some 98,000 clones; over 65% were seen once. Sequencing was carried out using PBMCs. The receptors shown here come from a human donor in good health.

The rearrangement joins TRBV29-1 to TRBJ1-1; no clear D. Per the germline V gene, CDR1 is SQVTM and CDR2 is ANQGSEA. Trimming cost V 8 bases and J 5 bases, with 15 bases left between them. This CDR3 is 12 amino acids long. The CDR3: CSSERGETEAFF. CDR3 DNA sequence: TGCAGCTCTGAACGGGGAGAAACTGAAGCTTTCTTT.

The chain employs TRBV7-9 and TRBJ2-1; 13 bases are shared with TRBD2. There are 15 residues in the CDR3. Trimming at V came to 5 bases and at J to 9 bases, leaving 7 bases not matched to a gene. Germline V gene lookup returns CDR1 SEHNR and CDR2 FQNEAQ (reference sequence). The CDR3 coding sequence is TGTGCCAGCAGCACGGGACTAGCGGGAAAGGGTGAGCAGTTCTTC. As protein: CASSTGLAGKGEQFF.

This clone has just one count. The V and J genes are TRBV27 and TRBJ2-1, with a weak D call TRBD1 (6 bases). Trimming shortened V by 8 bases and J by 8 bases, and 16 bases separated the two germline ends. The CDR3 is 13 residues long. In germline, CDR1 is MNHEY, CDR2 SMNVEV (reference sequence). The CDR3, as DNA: TGTGCCAGCGGGGGCCTCGGGGTAGATGAGCAGTTCTTC. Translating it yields CASGGLGVDEQFF.

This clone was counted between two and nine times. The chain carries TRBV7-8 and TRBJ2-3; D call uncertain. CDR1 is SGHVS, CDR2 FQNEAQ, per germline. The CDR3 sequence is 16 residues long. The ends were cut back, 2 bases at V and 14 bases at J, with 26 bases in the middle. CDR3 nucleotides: TGTGCCAGCAGCTTAAATGTGGGCGAGTTGGGTCCCCCCACGTATTTT. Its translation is CASSLNVGELGPPTYF.

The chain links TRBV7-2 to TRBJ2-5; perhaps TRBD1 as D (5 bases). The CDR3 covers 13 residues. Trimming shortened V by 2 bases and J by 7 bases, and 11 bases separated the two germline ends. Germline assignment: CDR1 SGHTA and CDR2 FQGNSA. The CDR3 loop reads CASSLKGYGTQYF. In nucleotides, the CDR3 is TGTGCCAGCAGCTTAAAGGGGTACGGGACCCAGTACTTC.

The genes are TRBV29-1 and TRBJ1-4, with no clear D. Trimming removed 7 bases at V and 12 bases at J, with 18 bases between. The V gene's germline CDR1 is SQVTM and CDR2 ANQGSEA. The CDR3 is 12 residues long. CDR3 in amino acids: CSARSGDRELFF. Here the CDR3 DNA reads TGCAGCGCGAGATCCGGGGATAGGGAACTGTTTTTT.

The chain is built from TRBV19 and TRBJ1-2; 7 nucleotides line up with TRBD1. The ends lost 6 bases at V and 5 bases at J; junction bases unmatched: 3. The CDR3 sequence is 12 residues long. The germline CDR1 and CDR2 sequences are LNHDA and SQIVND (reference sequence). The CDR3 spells CASRTGKYGYTF. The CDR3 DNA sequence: TGTGCCAGTAGGACAGGGAAGTATGGCTACACCTTC.

CDR3 residues: CAWSEGGNQPQHF. In DNA form, the CDR3 reads TGTGCCTGGAGTGAAGGGGGAAATCAGCCCCAGCATTTT. The chain is built from TRBV30 and TRBJ1-5; D is possibly TRBD1 (6 bases). The germline V and J ends were trimmed by 1 base and 4 bases, with 8 bases remaining between them. The CDR3 spans 13 residues. Germline CDR1 and CDR2: GTSNPN and SVGIG (reference sequence).

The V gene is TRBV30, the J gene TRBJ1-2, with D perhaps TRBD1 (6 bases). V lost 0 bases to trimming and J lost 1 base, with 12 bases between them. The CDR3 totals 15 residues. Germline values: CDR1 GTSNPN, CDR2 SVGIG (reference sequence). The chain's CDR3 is CAWSVGEGVNYGYTF. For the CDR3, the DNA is TGTGCCTGGAGTGTGGGCGAGGGGGTTAACTATGGCTACACCTTC.

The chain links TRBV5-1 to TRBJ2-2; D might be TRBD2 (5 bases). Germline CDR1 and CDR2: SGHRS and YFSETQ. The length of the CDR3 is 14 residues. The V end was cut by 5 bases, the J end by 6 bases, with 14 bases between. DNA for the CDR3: TGCGCCAGCAGTGTGGCGGCCGGGGCCGGGGAGCTGTTTTTT. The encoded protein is CASSVAAGAGELFF.

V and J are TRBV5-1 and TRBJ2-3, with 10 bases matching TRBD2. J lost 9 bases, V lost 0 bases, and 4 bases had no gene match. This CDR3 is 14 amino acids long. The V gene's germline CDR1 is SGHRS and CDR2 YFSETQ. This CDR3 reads CASSLELAGDTQYF. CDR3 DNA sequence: TGCGCCAGCAGCTTGGAGCTAGCGGGGGACACGCAGTATTTT.

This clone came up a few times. The CDR3 loop reads CASLDFPQPQHF. In DNA form, the CDR3 reads TGTGCCAGCTTAGATTTTCCCCAGCCCCAGCATTTT. The rearrangement uses TRBV6-1 and TRBJ1-5; D is ambiguous. V shed 8 bases and J shed 7 bases, with 12 bases lying between them. Germline assignment: CDR1 MNHNS and CDR2 SASEGT. This CDR3 has 12 residues.

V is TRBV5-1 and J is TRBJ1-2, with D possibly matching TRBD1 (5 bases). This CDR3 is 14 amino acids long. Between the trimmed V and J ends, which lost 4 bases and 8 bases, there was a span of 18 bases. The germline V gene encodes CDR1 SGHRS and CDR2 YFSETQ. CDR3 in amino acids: CASSQQPSGQGYTF. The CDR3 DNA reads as TGCGCCAGCAGCCAACAACCTTCAGGGCAAGGCTACACCTTC.

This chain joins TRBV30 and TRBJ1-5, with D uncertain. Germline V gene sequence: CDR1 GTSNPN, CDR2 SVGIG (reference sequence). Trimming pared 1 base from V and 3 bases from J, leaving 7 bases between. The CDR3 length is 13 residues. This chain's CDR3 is CAWSGRPNQPQHF. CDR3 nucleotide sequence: TGTGCCTGGAGTGGCAGGCCCAATCAGCCCCAGCATTTT. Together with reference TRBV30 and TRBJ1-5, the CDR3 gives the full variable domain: SQTIHQWPATLVQPVGSPLSLECTVEGTSNPNLYWYRQAAGRGLQLLFYSVGIGQISSEVPQNLSASRPQDRQFILSSKKLLLSDSGFYLCAWSGRPNQPQHFGDGTRLSIL.

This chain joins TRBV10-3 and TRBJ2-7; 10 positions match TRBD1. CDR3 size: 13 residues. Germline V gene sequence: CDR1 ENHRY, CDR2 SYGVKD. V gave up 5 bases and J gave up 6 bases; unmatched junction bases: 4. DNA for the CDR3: TGTGCCATCAGTAGGGACAGGGGTGGCGAGCAGTACTTC. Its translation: CAISRDRGGEQYF.

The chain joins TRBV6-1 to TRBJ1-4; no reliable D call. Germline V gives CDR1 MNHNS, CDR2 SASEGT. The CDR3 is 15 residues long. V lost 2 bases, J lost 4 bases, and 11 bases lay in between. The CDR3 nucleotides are TGTGCCAGCAGTGAAACGGGGATGGTTAATGAAAAACTGTTTTTT. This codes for CASSETGMVNEKLFF.

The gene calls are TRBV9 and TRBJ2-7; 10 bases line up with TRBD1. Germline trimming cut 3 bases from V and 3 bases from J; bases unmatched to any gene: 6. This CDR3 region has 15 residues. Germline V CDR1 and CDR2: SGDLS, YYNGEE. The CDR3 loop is CASSAGTGAVYEQYF. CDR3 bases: TGTGCCAGCAGCGCCGGGACAGGGGCTGTCTACGAGCAGTACTTC.

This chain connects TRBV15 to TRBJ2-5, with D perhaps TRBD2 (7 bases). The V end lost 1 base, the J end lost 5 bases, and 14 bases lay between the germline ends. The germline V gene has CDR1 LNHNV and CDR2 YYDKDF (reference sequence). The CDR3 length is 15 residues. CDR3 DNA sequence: TGTGCCACCAGCAGAGTTTGGGGGGGCGCTGAGACCCAGTACTTC. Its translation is CATSRVWGGAETQYF. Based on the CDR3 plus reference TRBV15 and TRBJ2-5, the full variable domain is DAMVIQNPRYQVTQFGKPVTLSCSQTLNHNVMYWYQQKSSQAPKLLFHYYDKDFNNEADTPDNFQSRRPNTSFCFLDIRSPGLGDTAMYLCATSRVWGGAETQYFGPGTRLLVL.

CDR3 bases: TGTGCCAGCACCCTTTGGGCTAGCGGGAGTGGGGAGACCCAGTACTTC. This sequence encodes CASTLWASGSGETQYF. The chain couples TRBV7-6 to TRBJ2-5, with 10 bases matching TRBD2. The V and J ends lost 7 bases and 5 bases, in that order; junction bases with no gene match: 13. Germline V gene data show CDR1 as SGHVS and CDR2 as FNYEAQ. The CDR3 length is 16 residues.

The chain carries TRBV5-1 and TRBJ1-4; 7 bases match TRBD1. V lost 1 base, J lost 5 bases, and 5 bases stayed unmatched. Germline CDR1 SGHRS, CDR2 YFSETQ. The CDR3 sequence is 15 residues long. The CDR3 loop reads CASSLWTGRNEKLFF. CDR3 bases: TGCGCCAGCAGCTTGTGGACAGGTCGAAATGAAAAACTGTTTTTT.

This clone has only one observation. CDR3 sequence: CASSRTGGGEQYF. CDR3 sequence (DNA): TGTGCCAGCAGCCGGACAGGGGGCGGCGAGCAGTACTTC. The genes are TRBV6-1 and TRBJ2-7; 11 bases map to TRBD1. The V gene's germline CDR1 is MNHNS and CDR2 SASEGT. The CDR3 covers 13 residues. Losses at the gene ends were 6 bases for V and 6 bases for J; bases not matched to a gene: 4.